The next 2 T cell receptor beta chains were all read from a single sample in a study of T cell repertoires in cytomegalovirus infection. Antigens for these TCRs are unknown. TCRdb reprocessed the reads via MiXCR and lists one record per CDR3 protein. Of 650,000 to 900,000 distinct CDR3 sequences listed, 25% to 30% are singletons. Sample: cultured CD8+ T cells from PBMCs, taken from culture after CMV antigen stimulation. These receptors came from a human donor in good health (CMV status not recorded). Some clones in this sample may be carry-over from other donors' samples.

The genes are TRBV5-1 and TRBJ2-7, with TRBD2 matching over 7 bases. Germline V lookup: CDR1 SGHRS, CDR2 YFSETQ. The CDR3 totals 14 residues. The junction had 5 bases not matched to a gene; V was cut back by 0 bases and J by 5 bases. DNA of the CDR3: TGCGCCAGCAGCTTGGCTGGACTAGTCCACGAGCAGTACTTC. It yields the protein CASSLAGLVHEQYF.

This clonotype was found many times. CDR3 DNA sequence: TGTGCCAGCAGACCGACAGGGGGCCTCATTCAGTACTTC. Encoded protein: CASRPTGGLIQYF. The gene calls are TRBV7-2 and TRBJ2-4; TRBD1 matches 10 bases. This CDR3 is built from 13 residues. V trimming: 6 bases; J trimming: 9 bases; junction bases outside the gene matches: 5. The germline V gene has CDR1 SGHTA and CDR2 FQGNSA.